The T cell receptor beta chain described here comes from a study of T cell repertoires in cytomegalovirus infection. The ends were cut back, 3 bases at V and 4 bases at J, with 7 bases in the middle. The CDR3 loop spans 12 amino acids. Germline CDR1 SGHDT, CDR2 YYEEEE. TCRdb redid the calling of the reads with MiXCR, one entry per CDR3 protein. The sample records approximately 100,000 distinct CDR3 sequences, 23% being singletons. This clonotype has more than one count but fewer than ten. The source is a human donor in good health (CMV status not recorded). Some clones in this sample may be carry-over from other donors' samples. The V call is TRBV5-6, the J call TRBJ1-1; TRBD1 is a possible D gene (6 bases). The material sequenced was CD8+ T cells from PBMCs. CDR3 region: CASSSGVTEAFF. CDR3 DNA: TGTGCCAGCAGCTCAGGGGTCACTGAAGCTTTCTTT.